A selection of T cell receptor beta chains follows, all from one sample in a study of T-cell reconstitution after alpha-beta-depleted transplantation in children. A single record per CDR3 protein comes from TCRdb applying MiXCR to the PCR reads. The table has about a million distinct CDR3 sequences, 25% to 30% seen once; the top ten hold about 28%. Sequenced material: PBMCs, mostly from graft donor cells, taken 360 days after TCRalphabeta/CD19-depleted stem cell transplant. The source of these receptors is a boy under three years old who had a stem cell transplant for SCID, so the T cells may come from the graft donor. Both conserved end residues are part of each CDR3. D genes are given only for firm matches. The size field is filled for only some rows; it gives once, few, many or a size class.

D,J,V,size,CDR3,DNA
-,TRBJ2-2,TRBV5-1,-,CASTSSRRTNTGELFF,TGCGCCAGCACCTCATCCCGACGGACGAACACCGGGGAGCTGTTTTTT
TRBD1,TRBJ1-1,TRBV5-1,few,CASSWDSQLEAFF,TGCGCCAGCAGTTGGGACAGCCAACTTGAAGCTTTCTTT
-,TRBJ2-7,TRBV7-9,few,CASSLALAGEQYF,TGTGCCAGCAGCTTAGCCCTAGCCGGCGAGCAGTACTTC
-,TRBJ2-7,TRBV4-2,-,CAMSPAVLCEQYF,TGTGCCATGAGCCCCGCGGTCCTCTGCGAGCAGTACTTC
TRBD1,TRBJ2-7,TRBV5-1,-,CASSYGQGTSYEQYF,TGCGCCAGCAGCTACGGACAGGGCACATCCTACGAGCAGTACTTC
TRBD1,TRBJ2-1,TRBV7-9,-,CASSLYQGAPEVF,TGTGCCAGCAGCTTATATCAGGGGGCGCCCGAGGTCTTC
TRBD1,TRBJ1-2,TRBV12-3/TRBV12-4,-,CASSPPGQGARGYTF,TGTGCCAGCAGTCCCCCGGGACAGGGCGCGCGGGGCTACACCTTC
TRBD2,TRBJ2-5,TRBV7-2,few,CASSTTSGGETQYF,TGTGCCAGCAGCACCACTAGCGGGGGGGAGACCCAGTACTTC
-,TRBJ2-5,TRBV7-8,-,CASSLVLQEETQYF,TGTGCCAGCAGCTTAGTCCTCCAAGAAGAGACCCAGTACTTC
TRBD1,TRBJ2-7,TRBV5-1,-,CASSGGQGPGYEQYF,TGCGCCAGCAGCGGGGGACAGGGCCCGGGGTACGAGCAGTACTTC
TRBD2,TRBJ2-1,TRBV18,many,CASSPRGGGTYNEQFF,TGTGCCAGCTCCCCCCGGGGGGGTGGTACCTACAATGAGCAGTTCTTC
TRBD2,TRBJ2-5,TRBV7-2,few,CASSPFAGGGETQYF,TGTGCCAGCAGCCCCTTCGCGGGGGGTGGGGAGACCCAGTACTTC
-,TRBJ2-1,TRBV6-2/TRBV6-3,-,CASSRYPRGNEQFF,TGTGCCAGCAGTCGCTATCCGAGGGGCAATGAGCAGTTCTTC
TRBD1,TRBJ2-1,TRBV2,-,CASSEGQGPKDSYNEQFF,TGTGCCAGCAGTGAAGGACAGGGACCGAAAGACTCCTACAATGAGCAGTTCTTC
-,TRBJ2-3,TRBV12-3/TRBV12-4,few,CASSFSGRPHDTQYF,TGTGCCAGCAGTTTCTCGGGACGGCCCCACGATACGCAGTATTTT
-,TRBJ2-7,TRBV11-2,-,CASSLTAGTRIYEQYF,TGTGCCAGCAGCTTGACAGCCGGGACCAGGATCTACGAGCAGTACTTC
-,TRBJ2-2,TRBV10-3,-,CAISESPRDGELFF,TGTGCCATCAGTGAGTCGCCCCGGGACGGGGAGCTGTTTTTT
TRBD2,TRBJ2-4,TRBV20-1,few,CSAREGLAGEGSIQYF,TGCAGTGCTAGAGAGGGACTAGCGGGGGAAGGGAGCATTCAGTACTTC
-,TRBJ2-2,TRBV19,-,CASSRNTAHTGELFF,TGTGCCAGTAGTAGAAACACGGCCCACACCGGGGAGCTGTTTTTT
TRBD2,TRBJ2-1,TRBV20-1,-,CSASSGGALSEQFF,TGCAGTGCTTCTAGCGGGGGGGCGTTAAGTGAGCAGTTCTTC
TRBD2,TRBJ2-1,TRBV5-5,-,CASRPPASGGANEQFF,TGTGCCAGCAGGCCTCCCGCTAGCGGGGGGGCGAATGAGCAGTTCTTC
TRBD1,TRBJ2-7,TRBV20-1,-,CSARDHEGASHEQYF,TGCAGTGCTAGAGATCATGAGGGGGCGAGTCACGAGCAGTACTTC
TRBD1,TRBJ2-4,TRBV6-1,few,CASSPQGEAAKNIQYF,TGTGCCAGCAGTCCACAGGGGGAGGCGGCCAAAAACATTCAGTACTTC
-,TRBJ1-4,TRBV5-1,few,CASSFDSVEKLFF,TGCGCCAGCAGCTTCGACAGCGTAGAAAAACTGTTTTTT
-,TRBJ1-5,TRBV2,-,CASSEMVGEEDQPQHF,TGTGCCAGCAGTGAAATGGTGGGGGAGGAAGATCAGCCCCAGCATTTT
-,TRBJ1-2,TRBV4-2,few,CASSQGSQGGYGYTF,TGTGCCAGCAGCCAAGGGAGTCAGGGCGGCTATGGCTACACCTTC
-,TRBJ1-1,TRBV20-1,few,CSARDKRNTEAFF,TGCAGTGCTAGAGATAAGCGGAACACTGAAGCTTTCTTT
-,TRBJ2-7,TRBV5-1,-,CASSVDEWGGGYEQYF,TGCGCCAGCAGCGTGGACGAATGGGGAGGCGGCTACGAGCAGTACTTC
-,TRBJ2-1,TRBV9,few,CASSATTVTYNEQFF,TGTGCCAGCAGCGCAACCACGGTTACCTACAATGAGCAGTTCTTC
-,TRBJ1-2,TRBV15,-,CATSRAAGASYGYTF,TGTGCCACCAGCAGAGCGGCAGGGGCATCCTACGGCTACACCTTC
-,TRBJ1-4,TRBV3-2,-,CASEPRGRGEKLFF,TGTGCCAGCGAACCCCGAGGTAGGGGAGAAAAACTGTTTTTT
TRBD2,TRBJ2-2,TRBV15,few,CATSRDWASGGNTGELFF,TGTGCCACCAGCAGAGATTGGGCTAGCGGGGGGAACACCGGGGAGCTGTTTTTT
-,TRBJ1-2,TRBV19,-,CASSMGDWKDGYTF,TGTGCCAGTAGTATGGGGGACTGGAAGGATGGCTACACCTTC
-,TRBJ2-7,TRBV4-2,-,CASSQFSGHEQYF,TGTGCCAGCAGCCAGTTTTCCGGGCACGAGCAGTACTTC
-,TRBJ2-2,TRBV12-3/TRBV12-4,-,CASSLRGALGELFF,TGTGCCAGCAGTTTAAGGGGGGCGCTGGGGGAGCTGTTTTTT
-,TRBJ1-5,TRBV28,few,CASRNVMSNQPQHF,TGTGCCAGCAGGAATGTTATGAGCAATCAGCCCCAGCATTTT
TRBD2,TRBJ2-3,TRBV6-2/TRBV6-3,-,CASSYPPGLAGATDTQYF,TGTGCCAGCAGTTACCCTCCAGGACTAGCGGGGGCCACAGATACGCAGTATTTT
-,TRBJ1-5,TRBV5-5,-,CASSSIQGYSNQPQHF,TGTGCCAGCAGCTCAATACAGGGATATAGCAATCAGCCCCAGCATTTT
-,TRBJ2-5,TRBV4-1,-,CASSPHWYQETQYF,TGCGCCAGCAGCCCACATTGGTACCAAGAGACCCAGTACTTC
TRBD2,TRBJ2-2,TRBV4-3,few,CASSQDEAGGWGGELFF,TGCGCCAGCAGCCAAGACGAGGCGGGGGGCTGGGGCGGGGAGCTGTTTTTT
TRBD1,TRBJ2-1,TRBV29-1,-,CSVEGDSSYNEQFF,TGCAGCGTTGAGGGGGACAGCTCCTACAATGAGCAGTTCTTC
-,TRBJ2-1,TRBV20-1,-,CSATRRSPFDEQFF,TGCAGTGCTACCCGGCGGAGCCCTTTCGATGAGCAGTTCTTC
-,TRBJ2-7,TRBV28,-,CASSRAGPSYEQYF,TGTGCCAGCTCCCGGGCAGGGCCCTCCTACGAGCAGTACTTC
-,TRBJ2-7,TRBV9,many,CASSVVEGGRVYF,TGTGCCAGCAGCGTAGTAGAAGGGGGACGAGTGTACTTC
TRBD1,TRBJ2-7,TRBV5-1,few,CASSLNRGHDEQYF,TGCGCCAGCAGCCTTAACAGGGGGCATGACGAGCAGTACTTC
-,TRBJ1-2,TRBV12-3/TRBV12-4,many,CASSPDNYGYTF,TGTGCCAGCAGCCCCGACAACTATGGCTACACCTTC
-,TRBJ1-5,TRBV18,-,CASSQGLWDQPQHF,TGTGCCAGCTCCCAGGGACTTTGGGATCAGCCCCAGCATTTT
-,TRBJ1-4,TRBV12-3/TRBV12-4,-,CASSPGQFPTNEKLFF,TGTGCCAGCAGCCCCGGACAGTTCCCAACTAATGAAAAACTGTTTTTT
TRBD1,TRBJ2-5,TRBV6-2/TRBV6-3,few,CASTGQVLTQYF,TGTGCCAGCACAGGACAGGTGCTGACCCAGTACTTC